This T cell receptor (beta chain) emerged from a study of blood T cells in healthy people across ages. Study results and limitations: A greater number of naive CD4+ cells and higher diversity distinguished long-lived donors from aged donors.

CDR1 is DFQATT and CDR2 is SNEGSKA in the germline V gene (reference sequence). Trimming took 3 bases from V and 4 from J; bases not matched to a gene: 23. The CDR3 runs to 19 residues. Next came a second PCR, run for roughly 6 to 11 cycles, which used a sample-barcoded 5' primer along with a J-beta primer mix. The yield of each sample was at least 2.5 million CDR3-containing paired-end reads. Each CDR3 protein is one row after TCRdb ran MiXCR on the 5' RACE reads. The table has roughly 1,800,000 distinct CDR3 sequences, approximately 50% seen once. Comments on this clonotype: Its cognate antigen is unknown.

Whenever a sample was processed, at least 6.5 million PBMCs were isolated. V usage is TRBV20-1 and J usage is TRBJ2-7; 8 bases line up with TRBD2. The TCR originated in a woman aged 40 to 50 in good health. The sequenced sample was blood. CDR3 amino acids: CSASVQKPGGPKDSYEQYF. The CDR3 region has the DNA TGCAGTGCTAGTGTTCAAAAACCGGGGGGGCCTAAGGATTCGTACGAGCAGTACTTC.